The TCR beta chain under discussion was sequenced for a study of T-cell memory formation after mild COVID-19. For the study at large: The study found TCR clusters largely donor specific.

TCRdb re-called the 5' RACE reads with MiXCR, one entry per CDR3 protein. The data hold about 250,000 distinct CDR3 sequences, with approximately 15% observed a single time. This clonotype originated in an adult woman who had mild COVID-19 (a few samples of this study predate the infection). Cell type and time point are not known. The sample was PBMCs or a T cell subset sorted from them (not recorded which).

DNA of the CDR3: TGTGCCAGTAGTATTAGGGACAGGGTCCACAATCAGCCCCAGCATTTT. Residues: CASSIRDRVHNQPQHF. The chain uses TRBV19 and TRBJ1-5, with TRBD1 identical over 9 bases. The germline CDR1 and CDR2 sequences are LNHDA and SQIVND (reference sequence). The CDR3 totals 16 residues. Trimming cost V 3 bases and J 3 bases; bases outside gene matches: 6.